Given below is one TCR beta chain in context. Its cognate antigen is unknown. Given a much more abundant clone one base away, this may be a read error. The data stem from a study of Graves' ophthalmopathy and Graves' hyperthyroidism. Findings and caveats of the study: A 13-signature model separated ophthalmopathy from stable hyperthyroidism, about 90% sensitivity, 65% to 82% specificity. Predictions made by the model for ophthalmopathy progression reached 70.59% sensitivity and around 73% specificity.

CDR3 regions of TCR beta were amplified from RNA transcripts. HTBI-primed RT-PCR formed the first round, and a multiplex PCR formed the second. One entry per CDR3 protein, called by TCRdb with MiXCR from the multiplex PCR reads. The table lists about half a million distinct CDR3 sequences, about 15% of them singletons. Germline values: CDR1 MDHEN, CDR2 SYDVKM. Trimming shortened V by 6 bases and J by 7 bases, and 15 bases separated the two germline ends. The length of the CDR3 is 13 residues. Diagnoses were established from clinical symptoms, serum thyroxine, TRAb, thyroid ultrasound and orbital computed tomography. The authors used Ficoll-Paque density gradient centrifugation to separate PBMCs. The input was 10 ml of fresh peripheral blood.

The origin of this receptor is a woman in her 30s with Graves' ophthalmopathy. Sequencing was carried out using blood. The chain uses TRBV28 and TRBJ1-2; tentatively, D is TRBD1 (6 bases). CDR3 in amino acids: CASRPSQGFGYTF. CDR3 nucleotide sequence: TGTGCCAGCAGACCAAGTCAGGGGTTTGGCTACACCTTC.